These 17 T cell receptor beta chains came from one sample sequenced in a study of blood T cell repertoires in COVID-19. The table came from immunoSEQ multiplex PCR; TCRdb's copy has only in-frame clones and leaves some out. The sample lists about 70,000 clones; about 81% were seen once. Source material: peripheral blood. These receptors were collected from an older man with acute or convalescent COVID-19.

This clone was found a few times. The chain joins TRBV5-4 to TRBJ1-1; 7 positions match TRBD1. V lost 7 bases to trimming and J lost 1 base; unmatched junction nucleotides: 7. Germline CDR1 is SGHNT and CDR2 is YYREEE (reference sequence). This CDR3 is built from 14 residues. CDR3 amino acids: CASADRERNTEAFF. In DNA form, the CDR3 reads TGTGCCAGCGCCGACAGGGAAAGGAACACTGAAGCTTTCTTT.

J is TRBJ2-1 and V is TRBV24-1; possibly TRBD1 for D (6 bases). CDR1 is KGHDR and CDR2 is SFDVKD in the germline V gene. The ends were cut back, 9 bases at V and 8 bases at J, with 13 bases in the middle. There are 12 residues in the CDR3. CDR3 nucleotide sequence: TGTGCCACCGGAGCAAGGGGGTATGAGCAGTTCTTC. Protein sequence: CATGARGYEQFF.

The chain is built from TRBV3-1 (or the pseudogene TRBV3-2) and TRBJ2-5, with a weak D call TRBD2 (5 bases). The CDR3 is made up of 12 amino acids. Trimming took off 1 base at V and 5 bases at J, with 5 bases between the two ends. CDR1 and CDR2 (germline): LGHDT, YNNKEL (reference sequence). The CDR3 nucleotides read TGTGCCAGCAGCCAAGGGAGGGAGACCCAGTACTTC. Translating it yields CASSQGRETQYF.

J is TRBJ1-6 and V is TRBV5-4, with D tentatively TRBD1 (6 bases). There are 15 residues in the CDR3. V shed 0 bases and J shed 9 bases, with 13 bases lying between them. Germline V gives CDR1 SGHNT, CDR2 YYREEE (reference sequence). The CDR3 nucleotides are TGTGCCAGCAGCTTGGGCGGGGGCCTACGTTCACCCCTCCACTTT. This gives the protein CASSLGGGLRSPLHF.

The chain joins TRBV14 to TRBJ2-5; D gene unclear. The germline gives CDR1 SGHDN, CDR2 FVKESK. This CDR3 contains 13 residues. V was trimmed by 2 bases and J by 2 bases, leaving 6 bases between them. The CDR3 loop is CASSQWQQETQYF. In nucleotides, the CDR3 is TGTGCCAGCAGCCAATGGCAGCAAGAGACCCAGTACTTC.

The chain employs TRBV12-3 or TRBV12-4 and TRBJ1-1; D is unresolved. The CDR3 is 12 residues long. V was cut by 3 bases and J by 3 bases, with 5 bases left in between. For the CDR3, the DNA is TGTGCCAGCAGTTTGTATGACACTGAAGCTTTCTTT. Residues: CASSLYDTEAFF.

The chain joins TRBV11-2 to TRBJ2-5; possibly TRBD2 for D (6 bases). The CDR3 is made up of 13 amino acids. CDR1 SGHAT and CDR2 FQNNGV come from the germline V gene. With 5 bases removed from V and 2 bases from J, the gap between germline ends came to 9 bases. CDR3 DNA sequence: TGTGCCAGCAGCCTTGGGGGGCAAGAGACCCAGTACTTC. It is translated as CASSLGGQETQYF.

The J gene is TRBJ2-1, the V gene TRBV7-2, with a weak D call TRBD2 (5 bases). The CDR3 extends over 14 amino acids. V was cut by 4 bases and J by 8 bases, with 15 bases left in between. Per the germline V gene, CDR1 is SGHTA and CDR2 is FQGNSA. The CDR3, as DNA: TGTGCCAGCAGCTCCCGGGGTTCCTGGGATGAGCAGTTCTTC. Its protein product is CASSSRGSWDEQFF.

This chain joins TRBV6-5 and TRBJ1-1; tentatively, D is TRBD1 (6 bases). V gave up 2 bases and J gave up 3 bases, with 10 bases separating them. The CDR3 covers 14 residues. Germline V gene sequence: CDR1 MNHEY, CDR2 SVGAGI. DNA for the CDR3: TGTGCCAGCAGTTACCCAGGGGTTTACACTGAAGCTTTCTTT. The encoded protein is CASSYPGVYTEAFF.

The chain uses TRBV7-2 and TRBJ1-2; perhaps TRBD1 as D (5 bases). CDR1 and CDR2 from the germline V gene are SGHTA and FQGNSA. The CDR3 contains 12 residues. The V end lost 4 bases, the J end lost 4 bases, and 7 bases lay between the germline ends. CDR3 region: CASSSGSYGYTF. The CDR3 DNA follows: TGTGCCAGCAGCTCAGGGTCCTATGGCTACACCTTC.

The V gene is TRBV18, the J gene TRBJ2-7; D is perhaps TRBD1 (6 bases). Looked up from germline, CDR1 is KGHSH and CDR2 is LQKENI. The CDR3 is 14 residues long. V was cut by 3 bases and J by 5 bases, with 14 bases left in between. The CDR3 sequence: CASSPTGSGDEQYF. CDR3 nucleotides: TGTGCCAGCTCACCCACAGGGTCAGGCGACGAGCAGTACTTC.

This chain uses TRBV30 with TRBJ2-1; tentatively, D is TRBD1 (6 bases). The CDR3 has 18 amino acids. Germline assignment: CDR1 GTSNPN and CDR2 SVGIG (reference sequence). Trimming removed 2 bases from V and 1 base from J, with 21 bases in between. DNA of the CDR3: TGTGCCTGGAGTTCCCCTTTTCGAAAGGGGGAATCCTACAATGAGCAGTTCTTC. It codes for CAWSSPFRKGESYNEQFF. The variable domain in full, completed from reference TRBV30 and TRBJ2-1, reads SQTIHQWPATLVQPVGSPLSLECTVEGTSNPNLYWYRQAAGRGLQLLFYSVGIGQISSEVPQNLSASRPQDRQFILSSKKLLLSDSGFYLCAWSSPFRKGESYNEQFFGPGTRLTVL.

The chain links TRBV10-3 to TRBJ2-2, with 9 bases lining up with TRBD1. In germline, CDR1 is ENHRY, CDR2 SYGVKD. The V segment lost 4 bases and the J segment 5 bases; nucleotides outside the gene matches: 14. The CDR3 runs 18 residues. CDR3 coding DNA: TGTGCCATCAGTGGGGTAACAGGGGGCAGTTCACGGACCGGGGAGCTGTTTTTT. Protein product: CAISGVTGGSSRTGELFF.

The chain combines TRBV24-1 with TRBJ2-2; 10 bases match TRBD1. CDR3 length: 16 residues. J gave up 4 bases and V 3 bases, and 4 bases lay outside the gene matches. CDR1 is KGHDR and CDR2 is SFDVKD in the germline V gene. The CDR3 DNA follows: TGTGCCACCAGTGATCCGGGACAGGGGATCACCGGGGAGCTGTTTTTT. Protein sequence: CATSDPGQGITGELFF.

This clone occurred a few times. V gene TRBV2 combines with J gene TRBJ1-5; no definite D call. The CDR3 runs to 13 residues. Per the germline V gene, CDR1 is SNHLY and CDR2 is FYNNEI. Trimming took off 3 bases at V and 0 bases at J, with 3 bases between the two ends. In nucleotides, the CDR3 is TGTGCCAGCAGTGAGTATAGCAATCAGCCCCAGCATTTT. Its protein is CASSEYSNQPQHF. Together with reference TRBV2 and TRBJ1-5, the CDR3 gives the full variable domain: EPEVTQTPSHQVTQMGQEVILRCVPISNHLYFYWYRQILGQKVEFLVSFYNNEISEKSEIFDDQFSVERPDGSNFTLKIRSTKLEDSAMYFCASSEYSNQPQHFGDGTRLSIL.

CDR3 region: CASRLEGWRTGEGYTF. CDR3 nucleotides: TGTGCAAGTCGCTTAGAAGGGTGGAGGACAGGGGAAGGCTACACCTTC. The chain has TRBV12-2 and TRBJ1-2; the DNA was not compared with TRBD1, the D call given in the table. TRBV12-2 is designated a pseudogene. This CDR3 comprises 16 residues.

This chain connects TRBV2 to TRBJ1-1; D call uncertain. Looked up from germline, CDR1 is SNHLY and CDR2 is FYNNEI. V gave up 8 bases and J gave up 1 base, with 11 bases separating them. CDR3 size: 13 residues. The CDR3 nucleotides are TGTGCCAGCTCGAAGACACAGAACACTGAAGCTTTCTTT. Translating it yields CASSKTQNTEAFF.